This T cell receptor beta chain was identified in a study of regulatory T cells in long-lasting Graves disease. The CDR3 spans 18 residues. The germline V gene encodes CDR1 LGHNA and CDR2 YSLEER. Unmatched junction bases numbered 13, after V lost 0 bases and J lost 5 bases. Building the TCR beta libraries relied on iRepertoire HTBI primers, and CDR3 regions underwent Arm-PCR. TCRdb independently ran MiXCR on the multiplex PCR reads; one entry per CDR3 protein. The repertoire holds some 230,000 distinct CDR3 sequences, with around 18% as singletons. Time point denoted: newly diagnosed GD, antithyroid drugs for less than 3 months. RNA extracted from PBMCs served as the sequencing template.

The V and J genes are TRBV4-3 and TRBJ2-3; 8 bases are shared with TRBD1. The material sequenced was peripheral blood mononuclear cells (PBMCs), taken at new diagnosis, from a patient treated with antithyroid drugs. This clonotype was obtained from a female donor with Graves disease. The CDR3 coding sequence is TGCGCCAGCAGCCAAGATCCCCCGTTGGCAGGGGGCCAAGATACGCAGTATTTT. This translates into CASSQDPPLAGGQDTQYF.